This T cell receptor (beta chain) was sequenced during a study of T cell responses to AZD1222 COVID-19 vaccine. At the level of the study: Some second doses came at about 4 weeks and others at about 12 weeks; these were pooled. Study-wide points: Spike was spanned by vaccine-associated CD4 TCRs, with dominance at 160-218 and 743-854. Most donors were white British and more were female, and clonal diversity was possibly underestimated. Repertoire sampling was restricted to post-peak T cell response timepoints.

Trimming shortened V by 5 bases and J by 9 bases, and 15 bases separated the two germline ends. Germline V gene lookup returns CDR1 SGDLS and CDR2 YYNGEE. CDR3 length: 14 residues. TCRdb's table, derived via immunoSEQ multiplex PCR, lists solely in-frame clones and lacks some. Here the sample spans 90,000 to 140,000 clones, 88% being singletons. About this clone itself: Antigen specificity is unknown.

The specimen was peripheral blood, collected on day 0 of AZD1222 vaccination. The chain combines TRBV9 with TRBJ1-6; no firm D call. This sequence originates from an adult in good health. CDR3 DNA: TGTGCCAGCAGAGGGAACCGCGTTAGTTCACCCCTCCACTTT. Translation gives CASRGNRVSSPLHF.